Sequencing of this TCR beta chain was carried out in a study of cytomegalovirus exposure and HLA in healthy donors. About the research overall: An analysis done earlier identified about 120 million unique TCR beta sequences from roughly 190 million T cells.

The PCR employed 60 Vbeta primers together with 13 Jbeta primers. As processed by the authors: As a later analysis found, there were tens of millions of unique TCR beta chains, of which roughly 11 million were shared. Measured with immunoSEQ multiplex PCR; TCRdb has only the in-frame clones, and not every one. The DNA gave D and trimming, while V, J and clone size come from that table. Found here are about 98,000 clones, 75% to 85% of them singletons; the top ten hold approximately 10%. This clone was seen only once. V dropped 5 bases and J dropped 3 bases, with 10 bases sitting between them. This CDR3 spans 13 amino acids. Germline lookup yields CDR1 LNHDA and CDR2 SQIVND (reference sequence).

The sequence was collected from a man aged 18 to 30 in good health and CMV-seropositive. The chain uses TRBV19 and TRBJ1-1; D uncertain. The sample taken for sequencing was PBMCs. CDR3 DNA sequence: TGTGCCAGTAGTTCGACACCTTACACTGAAGCTTTCTTT. Its translation: CASSSTPYTEAFF.